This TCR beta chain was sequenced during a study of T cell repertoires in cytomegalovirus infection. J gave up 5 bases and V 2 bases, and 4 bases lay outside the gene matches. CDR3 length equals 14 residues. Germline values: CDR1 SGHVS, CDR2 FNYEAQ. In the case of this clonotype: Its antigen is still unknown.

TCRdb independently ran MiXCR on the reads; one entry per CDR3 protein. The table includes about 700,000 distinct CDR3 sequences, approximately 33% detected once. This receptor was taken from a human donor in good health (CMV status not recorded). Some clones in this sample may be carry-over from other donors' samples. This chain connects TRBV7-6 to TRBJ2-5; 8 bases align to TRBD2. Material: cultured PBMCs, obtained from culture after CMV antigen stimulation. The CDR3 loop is CASSLRLAFETQYF. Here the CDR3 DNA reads TGTGCCAGCAGCTTACGACTAGCGTTTGAGACCCAGTACTTC.